Listed here are 28 T cell receptor beta chains from one sample, sequenced in a study of CD8+ T cells in alopecia areata. Treatment reported: oral pan-JAK inhibitor, 5-10 mg twice daily. The authors extracted RNA and reverse transcribed it into cDNA as the sequencing template. Repertoires were generated with immunoSEQ multiplex PCR, while TCRdb's copy carries only in-frame clones and drops some. The data show about 190,000 clones, approximately 60% seen once. This material consisted of CD4+ T cells sorted from blood, taken at week 4, from a patient treated with tofacitinib. The origin of the receptors is a human donor with alopecia areata.

This chain joins TRBV19 and TRBJ1-5; a possible D gene is TRBD1 (5 bases). Germline CDR1 is LNHDA and CDR2 is SQIVND (reference sequence). Trimming shortened V by 6 bases and J by 3 bases, and 15 bases separated the two germline ends. The CDR3 extends over 15 amino acids. The CDR3 coding sequence is TGTGCCAGTAGCCCTGTGAGGGGAGACAATCAGCCCCAGCATTTT. Protein: CASSPVRGDNQPQHF.

This clone has more than one count but fewer than ten. The DNA for the CDR3 is TGTGCCTGGAGTAAGGACAGCGGGGAGCTGTTTTTT. Protein sequence: CAWSKDSGELFF. V is TRBV30 and J is TRBJ2-2, with D possibly being TRBD1 (6 bases). The germline V and J ends were trimmed by 2 bases and 7 bases, with 8 bases remaining between them. CDR3 length: 12 residues. Germline V gene lookup returns CDR1 GTSNPN and CDR2 SVGIG (reference sequence).

The gene calls are TRBV6-1 and TRBJ1-5; D is uncertain. The CDR3 has 13 amino acids. The V end lost 4 bases, the J end lost 7 bases, and 11 bases lay between the germline ends. Germline V gives CDR1 MNHNS, CDR2 SASEGT. CDR3 residues: CASSVAGRQPQHF. CDR3 DNA sequence: TGTGCCAGCAGTGTTGCGGGAAGACAGCCCCAGCATTTT.

J is TRBJ2-5 and V is TRBV4-3; 9 positions match TRBD2. Germline values: CDR1 LGHNA, CDR2 YSLEER. With 0 bases clipped from V and 5 bases from J, the junction kept 13 bases outside the gene matches. The CDR3 consists of 18 residues. CDR3 sequence (DNA): TGCGCCAGCAGCCAAGATCTGCCCCCAGCGGGGGGCCGGGAGACCCAGTACTTC. As protein: CASSQDLPPAGGRETQYF.

This sequence joins TRBV30 and TRBJ2-1, with a possible D match to TRBD2 (6 bases). Trimming removed 7 bases from V and 8 bases from J, with 12 bases in between. The CDR3 totals 11 residues. CDR1 is GTSNPN, CDR2 SVGIG, per germline (reference sequence). The CDR3 DNA reads TGTGCCTTGACTAGGCTCCATGAGCAGTTCTTC. It yields the protein CALTRLHEQFF.

V usage is TRBV7-8 and J usage is TRBJ2-6; TRBD2 might be the D (5 bases). V was pared by 5 bases and J by 1 base, with 15 bases between. From germline, CDR1 is SGHVS and CDR2 FQNEAQ. CDR3 length equals 17 residues. The CDR3: CASSPGIGGSGANVLTF. The CDR3 DNA reads as TGTGCCAGCAGCCCGGGCATAGGAGGTTCTGGGGCCAACGTCCTGACTTTC.

The J gene is TRBJ2-3, the V gene TRBV9; TRBD1 agrees at 9 bases. CDR3 length: 12 amino acids. Germline V lookup: CDR1 SGDLS, CDR2 YYNGEE. V shed 4 bases and J 14 bases; nucleotides not matched to a gene: 8. For the CDR3, the DNA is TGTGCCAGCAGCCCCGGGACAGGGAAACGGTATTTT. Translating gives CASSPGTGKRYF.

V is TRBV11-2 and J is TRBJ2-5; TRBD1 aligns across 7 bases. The junction had 13 bases not matched to a gene; V was cut back by 4 bases and J by 2 bases. The germline CDR1 and CDR2 sequences are SGHAT and FQNNGV. There are 17 residues in the CDR3. In DNA form, the CDR3 reads TGTGCCAGCAGCTACAGGGGAAAGTCCCTCCTGCAAGAGACCCAGTACTTC. This encodes CASSYRGKSLLQETQYF.

This clone was detected many times. V is TRBV28 and J is TRBJ2-7; tentatively, D is TRBD2 (6 bases). The CDR3 consists of 14 residues. Trimming removed 7 bases from V and 0 bases from J, with 13 bases in between. Germline V gene data show CDR1 as MDHEN and CDR2 as SYDVKM. CDR3 nucleotides: TGTGCCAGCACTCTAGGAGGGCCCTCCTACGAGCAGTACTTC. Translating gives CASTLGGPSYEQYF.

The V call is TRBV10-3, the J call TRBJ1-1; D call uncertain. Germline V gene sequence: CDR1 ENHRY, CDR2 SYGVKD. This CDR3 contains 13 residues. The V end lost 6 bases, the J end lost 4 bases, and 12 bases lay between the germline ends. DNA for the CDR3: TGTGCCATCAGCCGGAGGCAGAGCACTGAAGCTTTCTTT. This sequence encodes CAISRRQSTEAFF.

This clone was detected a few times. The gene calls are TRBV6-1 and TRBJ2-7; no firm D call. This CDR3 has 13 amino acids. V was pared by 7 bases and J by 2 bases, with 12 bases between. CDR1 is MNHNS, CDR2 SASEGT, per germline. The CDR3 nucleotides read TGTGCCAGCACCTCCGACGCAACCTACGAGCAGTACTTC. Translating gives CASTSDATYEQYF.

The chain carries TRBV15 and TRBJ1-5; tentative D call: TRBD1 (6 bases). V was pared by 1 base and J by 2 bases, with 18 bases between. The CDR3 is 18 amino acids. CDR1 and CDR2 (germline): LNHNV, YYDKDF (reference sequence). The CDR3 is CATSRGLGGRAGNQPQHF. CDR3 nucleotide sequence: TGTGCCACCAGCAGAGGCCTCGGGGGCAGGGCTGGCAATCAGCCCCAGCATTTT.

The V call is TRBV7-2, the J call TRBJ1-2; D not certain. The germline V gene has CDR1 SGHTA and CDR2 FQGNSA. The CDR3 loop spans 14 amino acids. V gave up 7 bases and J gave up 7 bases, with 19 bases separating them. The CDR3 nucleotides read TGTGCCAGCAACTCCGGAACGGTCGTGAGTGGCTACACCTTC. Translation: CASNSGTVVSGYTF.

This clone was found a few times. This chain uses TRBV7-8 with TRBJ2-1; no clear D gene. With 3 bases removed from V and 8 bases from J, the gap between germline ends came to 11 bases. Germline V gene sequence: CDR1 SGHVS, CDR2 FQNEAQ. This CDR3 spans 13 amino acids. DNA for the CDR3: TGTGCCAGCAGCTTCAATGACCGCGATGAGCAGTTCTTC. The encoded protein is CASSFNDRDEQFF.

V is TRBV6-6 and J is TRBJ2-7; 7 nucleotides line up with TRBD2. The trim removed 5 bases at V and 4 bases at J, leaving 11 bases unmatched. The CDR3 runs 15 residues. The V gene's germline CDR1 is MNHNY and CDR2 SVGAGI (reference sequence). CDR3 nucleotides: TGTGCCAGCAGTCCCGGGACTACCAAAAAGTACGAGCAGTACTTC. Amino acid sequence: CASSPGTTKKYEQYF.

V and J are TRBV28 and TRBJ2-5, with 11 nucleotides matching TRBD2. CDR1 and CDR2 from the germline V gene are MDHEN and SYDVKM. This CDR3 is built from 16 residues. The trim removed 4 bases at V and 5 bases at J, leaving 9 bases unmatched. The CDR3, as DNA: TGTGCCAGCAGTTCTGCACTAGCGGGAGCTCGGGAGACCCAGTACTTC. It yields the protein CASSSALAGARETQYF.

This clone was observed a few times. The chain links TRBV25-1 to TRBJ2-7, with 7 bases aligning to TRBD1. Germline-derived CDR1 and CDR2 are MGHDK and SYGVNS. This CDR3 contains 16 residues. V was clipped by 4 bases and J by 2 bases; unmatched bases: 11. In DNA form, the CDR3 reads TGTGCCAGCAGTGGCAAAGGACAGGAATCGCCCTACGAGCAGTACTTC. Translation gives CASSGKGQESPYEQYF.

This chain connects TRBV25-1 to TRBJ2-3; TRBD1 matches 8 bases. CDR1 is MGHDK, CDR2 SYGVNS, per germline. This CDR3 spans 13 amino acids. V lost 2 bases to trimming and J lost 9 bases; unmatched junction nucleotides: 4. The CDR3 sequence: CASSEGDRGTQYF. CDR3 bases: TGTGCCAGCAGTGAAGGAGACAGGGGAACGCAGTATTTT.

Written as DNA, the CDR3 is TGTGCCAGCAGCCCCTCGGCGGGAGGGTACAATGAGCAGTTCTTC. It is translated as CASSPSAGGYNEQFF. This chain uses TRBV9 with TRBJ2-1, with 9 bases lining up with TRBD2. Trimming at V came to 4 bases and at J to 4 bases, leaving 6 bases not matched to a gene. The germline CDR1 and CDR2 sequences are SGDLS and YYNGEE. There are 15 residues in the CDR3.

The chain has TRBV30 and TRBJ1-1; TRBD1 is a possible D gene (5 bases). The length of the CDR3 is 12 residues. Germline V lookup: CDR1 GTSNPN, CDR2 SVGIG (reference sequence). V was clipped by 5 bases and J by 11 bases, with 18 bases between them. The CDR3 nucleotides are TGTGCCTGGCGACGGGGGGACCGGAGGGCTTTCTTT. It codes for CAWRRGDRRAFF.

This chain connects TRBV6-1 to TRBJ2-7, with D perhaps matching TRBD2 (6 bases). The CDR3 spans 13 residues. CDR1 and CDR2 (germline): MNHNS, SASEGT. The CDR3 region is CANGPSATGEQYF. The CDR3 bases are TGTGCTAACGGGCCTAGCGCCACCGGGGAGCAGTACTTC.

This clone was observed a handful of times. Other nucleotide sequences from this sample produce the same CDR3. The J gene is TRBJ2-3, the V gene TRBV29-1; D remains ambiguous. The CDR3 is 11 residues long. Germline V CDR1 and CDR2: SQVTM, ANQGSEA. V was cut by 1 base and J by 6 bases, with 5 bases left in between. The CDR3 region is CSVEVVDTQYF. The DNA for the CDR3 is TGCAGCGTTGAAGTGGTGGATACGCAGTATTTT.

The V gene is TRBV19, the J gene TRBJ1-5, with D unresolved. This CDR3 region has 14 residues. V shed 0 bases and J shed 13 bases, with 16 bases lying between them. Germline V gene lookup returns CDR1 LNHDA and CDR2 SQIVND (reference sequence). The CDR3 nucleotides are TGTGCCAGTAGTATAGATACGGCCGCGACATGGCAGCATTTT. This encodes CASSIDTAATWQHF.

This clone was detected only a few times. The chain links TRBV27 to TRBJ2-6; no reliable D call. This CDR3 is built from 14 residues. Trimming took 4 bases from V and 0 from J, leaving 4 bases between them. Germline-derived CDR1 and CDR2 are MNHEY and SMNVEV (reference sequence). CDR3 nucleotides: TGTGCCAGCAGTTCATACTCTGGGGCCAACGTCCTGACTTTC. This codes for CASSSYSGANVLTF.

This clone was counted only a few times. J is TRBJ2-2 and V is TRBV7-2; D possibly corresponds to TRBD1 (5 bases). The V end was cut by 1 base, the J end by 6 bases, with 12 bases between. The CDR3 spans 15 residues. Per germline, CDR1 SGHTA and CDR2 FQGNSA. DNA of the CDR3: TGTGCCAGCAGCTTAGAAGCAGGGAAGTCCGGGGAGCTGTTTTTT. Its protein product is CASSLEAGKSGELFF.

Only one count was recorded for this clone. The rearrangement uses TRBV5-1 and TRBJ2-3; D uncertain. Per germline, CDR1 SGHRS and CDR2 YFSETQ. There are 11 residues in the CDR3. Trimming removed 1 base at V and 5 bases at J, with 2 bases between. CDR3 sequence: CASSLRDTQYF. The CDR3 DNA sequence: TGCGCCAGCAGCTTGAGAGATACGCAGTATTTT.

The chain is built from TRBV4-2 and TRBJ2-1, with 7 bases aligning to TRBD2. Losses at the gene ends were 0 bases for V and 0 bases for J; bases not matched to a gene: 2. The CDR3 is 16 amino acids. Germline lookup yields CDR1 LGHNA and CDR2 YNFKEQ. As DNA, the CDR3 is TGTGCCAGCAGCCAAGATTTAGCGGGCTCCTACAATGAGCAGTTCTTC. It yields the protein CASSQDLAGSYNEQFF.

This chain connects TRBV29-1 to TRBJ2-1, with D maybe TRBD2 (6 bases). The CDR3 is 14 amino acids. Germline V CDR1 and CDR2: SQVTM, ANQGSEA. With 1 base removed from V and 1 base from J, the gap between germline ends came to 8 bases. The CDR3 DNA reads TGCAGCGTTGAAGGGAGGGAGTCCTACAATGAGCAGTTCTTC. Protein product: CSVEGRESYNEQFF.